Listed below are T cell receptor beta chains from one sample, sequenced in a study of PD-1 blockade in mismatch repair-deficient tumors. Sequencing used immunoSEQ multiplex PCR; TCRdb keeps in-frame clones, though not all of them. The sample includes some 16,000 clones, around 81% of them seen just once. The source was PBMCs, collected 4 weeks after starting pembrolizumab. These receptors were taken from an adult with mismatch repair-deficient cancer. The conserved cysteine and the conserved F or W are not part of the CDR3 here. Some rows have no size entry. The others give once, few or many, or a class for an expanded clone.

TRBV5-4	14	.	ASSFDPGGSYNEQF
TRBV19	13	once	ASRARDFYNSPLH
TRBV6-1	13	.	ASKGLAGRTGELF
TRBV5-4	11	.	ASSLAYTGLKF
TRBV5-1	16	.	ASSRDRTGRTNTGELF
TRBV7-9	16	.	ASSTQKILAKGKDTQY
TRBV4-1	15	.	ASSQAPGQGLTGELF
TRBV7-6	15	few	ASSLGAWTGSPDTQY
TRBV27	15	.	ASSLGVRGQGTYEQY
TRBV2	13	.	ASSRDRGLGDTQY
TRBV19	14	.	ASSTLPGTGANVLT
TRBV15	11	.	ATSRDVLETQY
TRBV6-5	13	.	ASSPPTGRGTEAF
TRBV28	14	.	ASSLTLAGATDTQY
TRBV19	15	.	ASSIDGTSGPYNEQF
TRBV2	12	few	AILAGEADNEQF
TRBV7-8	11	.	ASSLARGAEQF
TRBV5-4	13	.	ASSRTSGNQETQY
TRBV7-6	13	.	ASSLGTSGTDTQY
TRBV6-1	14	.	ASSEGSGAEAYEQY
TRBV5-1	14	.	ASSFGAGGFYNEQF
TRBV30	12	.	AWETSASTDTQY
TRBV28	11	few	ASSSHRVYEQY
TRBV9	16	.	ASSEGGLAGGNTGELF
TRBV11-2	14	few	ASSSRLTGSSYGYT
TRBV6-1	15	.	ASSEYTGLAGAGTQY
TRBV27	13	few	ASSFARGGSYEQY
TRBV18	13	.	ASSPPGTGRETQY
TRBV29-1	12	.	SVRVTSGSSEQY
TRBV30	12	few	AWSRLAGDYEQY
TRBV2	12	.	ASTERATGISAF
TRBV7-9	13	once	ASSPGQGSYNEQF
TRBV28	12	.	ASGYRTVTGELF
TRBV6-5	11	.	ASRKAGEETQY
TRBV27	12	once	ASSPRTGGYGYT
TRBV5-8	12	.	ASRTGTWEETQY
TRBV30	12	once	AWNRDRTRNTIY
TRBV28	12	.	ASSPGQGYYGYT
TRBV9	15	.	ASSVVGGKGLNTEAF
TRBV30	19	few	AWSVKYLRTSGSERYYEQY
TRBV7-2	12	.	ASSPRTGAYGYT
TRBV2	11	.	ASTLTVNTEAF
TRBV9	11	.	AILGGKGHEQY
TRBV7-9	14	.	ASSLGSGGWNQPQH
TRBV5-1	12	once	ASSWGGGGTEAF
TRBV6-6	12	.	ASSTPGQIYGYT
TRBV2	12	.	ASRPDRNYSPLH
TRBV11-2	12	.	ASSTVASGSFLF
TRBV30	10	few	AWSVRLYEQY
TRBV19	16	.	ASSRGWAGQSLPYEQY
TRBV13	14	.	ASSLKMHRDSYGYT
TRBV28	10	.	ASVAQGGGYT
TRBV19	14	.	ASRRGIQGTTGELF
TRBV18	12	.	ASSPASGKETQY
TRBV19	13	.	ASTTVSYSNQPQH
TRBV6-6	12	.	ASRAGGRTDTQY
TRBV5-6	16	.	ASSLKLAGGMYYNEQF
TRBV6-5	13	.	ASSYSSGSSSPLH
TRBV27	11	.	ASSGTGDQPQH
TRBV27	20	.	ASSLYGLSGTSGSQNTGELF